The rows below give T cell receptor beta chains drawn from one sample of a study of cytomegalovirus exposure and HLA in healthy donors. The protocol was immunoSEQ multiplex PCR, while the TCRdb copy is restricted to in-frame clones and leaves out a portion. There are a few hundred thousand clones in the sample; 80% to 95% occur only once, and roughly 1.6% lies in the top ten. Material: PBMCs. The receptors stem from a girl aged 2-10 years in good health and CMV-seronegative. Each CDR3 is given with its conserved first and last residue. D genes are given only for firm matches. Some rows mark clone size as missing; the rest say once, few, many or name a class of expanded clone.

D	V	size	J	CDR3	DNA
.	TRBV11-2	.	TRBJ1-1	CASSLATAGLGTEAFF	TGTGCCAGCAGCTTAGCTACAGCGGGTCTTGGAACTGAAGCTTTCTTT
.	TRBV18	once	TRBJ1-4	CASSPLGGTYNEKLFF	TGTGCCAGCTCACCCCTTGGGGGGACTTATAATGAAAAACTGTTTTTT
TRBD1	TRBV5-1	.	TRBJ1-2	CASSSGQGTYYGYTF	TGCGCCAGCAGCTCGGGACAGGGGACATACTATGGCTACACCTTC
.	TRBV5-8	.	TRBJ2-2	CASSLGARDTGELFF	TGTGCCAGCAGCTTGGGGGCCAGGGATACCGGGGAGCTGTTTTTT
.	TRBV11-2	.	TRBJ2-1	CASSQVGEQFF	TGTGCCAGCAGCCAGGTAGGTGAGCAGTTCTTC
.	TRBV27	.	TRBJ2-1	CASTAPGLEKDEQFF	TGTGCCAGCACAGCACCGGGACTGGAGAAGGATGAGCAGTTCTTC
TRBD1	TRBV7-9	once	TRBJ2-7	CASSSGTGGRYEQYF	TGTGCCAGCAGCTCTGGGACAGGGGGTCGGTACGAGCAGTACTTC
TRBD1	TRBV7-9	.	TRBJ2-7	CASRSSQFPGQGAYEQYF	TGTGCCAGCAGGTCTTCCCAGTTCCCGGGACAGGGGGCCTACGAGCAGTACTTC
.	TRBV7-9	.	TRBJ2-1	CASSFTTATEQFF	TGTGCCAGCAGCTTTACTACCGCCACTGAGCAGTTCTTC
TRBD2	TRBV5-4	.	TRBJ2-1	CASSFGSSGASGEPSEQFF	TGTGCCAGCAGCTTCGGTTCTTCAGGCGCTAGCGGGGAACCCAGTGAGCAGTTCTTC
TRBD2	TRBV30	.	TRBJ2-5	CAWSVIPGGGETQYF	TGTGCCTGGAGTGTAATCCCCGGGGGGGGAGAGACCCAGTACTTC